This TCR beta chain was retrieved from a study of beta chain features in type 1 diabetes. Points from the study as a whole: Lower insertion and higher deletion counts appeared at VDJ junctions in type 1 diabetes patients. Shortening that was moderate but significant affected the TCRB CDR3s of Type 1 diabetes patients in all four CD4+ subsets.

Every bit of the isolated RNA underwent reverse transcription, so sequencing read expressed TCRB transcripts. Profiling relied on immunoSEQ multiplex PCR, and the TCRdb table lists in-frame clones only, not all of them. The sample contains approximately 240,000 clones, 15% to 20% of which appear only once. The CDR3 consists of 14 residues. Germline lookup yields CDR1 SNHLY and CDR2 FYNNEI. After removal of 6 bases from V and 5 bases from J, the junction contained 6 bases not matched to a gene. With respect to this clone: Its cognate antigen is unknown.

The source of this sequence is a man aged 25-45 years with type 1 diabetes. The sequencing sample was made of naive CD4+ T cells from blood. The V call is TRBV2, the J call TRBJ1-5; 8 nucleotides match TRBD1. CDR3 sequence reads: CASRAGGVYQPQHF. CDR3 DNA sequence: TGTGCCAGCAGAGCAGGGGGCGTCTATCAGCCCCAGCATTTT.